This TCR beta chain originates from a study of cytomegalovirus exposure and HLA in healthy donors (dated by TCRdb to 2015 to 2018). Regarding the study in general: An earlier analysis of several hundred of the donors reported 250 to 300 Gb of sequence data and about 100 million unique TCR beta sequences from about 200 million T cells. Around 330 gigabases of sequencing data and around 80 million unique TCR sequences made up an early release that covered over 550 HLA-typed donors. Among the roughly 400 genotyped donors, 81% belonged to the genetic ancestry cluster associated with self-reported Caucasian donors. The study aimed to test whether cataloging public T cell receptors could reveal signatures of past pathogen exposure. Using immunosequencing, the study profiled T cell repertoires from some 670 subjects and related those repertoires to cytomegalovirus serostatus. A separate validation cohort of roughly 130 different subjects was used in addition to the approximately 610-subject first cohort. The study combined high-throughput TCR immunosequencing, statistical association of individual TCRs with disease status, and machine learning to predict cytomegalovirus infection status. In a later analysis, previously published TCR beta repertoires from some 640 donors were re-analyzed and high-resolution HLA genotyping was added so that TCR occurrence patterns could be studied. In the later analysis, no new phenotypic data were used to find candidate immune exposures; instead, reliance was placed on TCR beta sequences and their occurrence across donors. In an earlier analysis of 500 to 650 of the donors, high-throughput TCR beta sequencing was used to judge whether each TCR beta V gene segment behaved as functional or pseudogenic. Donor age, sex, ethnicity and CMV serostatus were collected together with the repertoire data. Genome-wide SNP genotypes for about three fifths of the roughly 670 donors were used in a later genetic analysis, which treated that subset as a discovery cohort. All discovery cohort repertoires had been generated on a single sequencing platform. HLA typing covered class I and class II loci at four-digit resolution. The number of donors typed differed by locus, with roughly 620-630 for A, B, C, DRB1 and DQB1, more than 500 for DQA1, 600 to 610 for DPA1, and 400 to 490 for DPB1. About 5 DR-DQ haplotypes were handled as single units for association and clustering, since linkage in the cohort was strong. Across approximately 420 genotyped donors of the cohort, an average of about 220,000 unique TCR beta nucleotide sequences per donor were sequenced, and roughly a sixth of those sequences were non-productive. What the authors observed across the whole study: The 87-base-pair reads could not distinguish some IMGT-functional V segments, including TRBV6-2 and TRBV6-3, so those segments were excluded. The classifier was reported to diagnose cytomegalovirus status with high specificity and sensitivity in both the original and validation cohorts. Immune exposure information for the cohort was limited to CMV serostatus. Because counts were too low, 15 to 20 rarely observed V segments, including chromosome 9 orphons, were excluded from the earlier analysis of several hundred of the donors. Roughly uniform sequencing depth across donors was assumed in presence/absence analyses, although this assumption may not hold. A cluster of highly shared sequence variants was judged likely to be a technical artifact of the sequencing pipeline. According to the authors, the approach could potentially be generalized to other disease states and immunological phenotypes. In a later genetic analysis, a missense DCLRE1C variant was associated with V-gene and J-gene trimming of TCR beta chains, and the association was replicated in an independent cohort. In a later analysis, HLA-associated TCR beta chains were found to be more clonally expanded and to have lower generation probabilities than equally common non-associated chains. Most TCR sequences were seen in very few donors, while some public TCRs were found in many individuals. A further reported finding was that TCR beta sequences accurately predicted the HLA-A and HLA-B alleles for most subjects in the first cohort. When HLA alleles, especially DR and DQ, strongly co-occurred, TCR associations were difficult to assign to individual alleles. Because some donors lacked HLA typing at each locus, the association tests relied only on the typed subset. A few of the identified cytomegalovirus-associated TCR beta chains were confirmed in vitro to be specific for cytomegalovirus antigens. A later analysis reported that several top co-occurrence clusters appeared linked to parvovirus B19, influenza, CMV and Epstein-Barr virus. Correlated functional status among segregating V segments might reflect linkage disequilibrium, but an unknown experimental factor could not be ruled out. The study gave a list of around 170 TCR beta chains associated with cytomegalovirus. A later genetic analysis reported fewer N-insertions in productive TCRs among donors in an Asian-associated ancestry cluster than the 666-donor mean. According to a later analysis, TCR association rates differed among HLA loci, with DRB1 alleles showing the most associated TCRs and HLA-C alleles showing the fewest. In this cohort, only TCR beta chains were sequenced, and detectable features were limited by the absence of alpha or paired-chain data. In an earlier analysis of roughly 560 of the donors, most TCR beta V segments were observed in productive rearrangements about 90% or about 30% of the time, broadly matching IMGT annotations. A later analysis associated 16,951 TCR beta sequences with specific HLA alleles at a false discovery rate of 0.05. Most CMV-associated TCR beta chains appeared to be HLA-restricted in a later analysis, and the HLA associations seemed to be driven largely by CMV exposure.

Turning to this clone: Its binding antigen is unknown. Base-call qualities are not available, and no considerably larger clone is one nucleotide away.

Library prep was done by the immunoSEQ multiplex PCR assay. For the multiplex PCR, a mixture combining 60 forward primers for TCR Vbeta segments and 13 reverse primers for TCR Jbeta segments was used. Amplification of the CDR3 region of rearranged TCR beta genes was performed with a multiplex PCR assay on genomic DNA. Amplified TCR beta libraries were sequenced as 87-base-pair reads on the Illumina HiSeq System. Turning to the authors' computational methods: Across the 670 or so repertoires, a later analysis counted 80 million or so unique TCR beta chains, around 11 million of which were shared by at least two donors. A nearest-neighbor algorithm error-corrected the raw reads and collapsed the reads into unique sequences, merging closely related sequences to remove PCR and sequencing errors. CDR3 sequences were aligned to IMGT reference sequences to assign V, D and J gene segments. For a sequence to be retained, at least a six-nucleotide match to both a V gene segment and a J gene segment was required. Rearrangements were classified as productive when the CDR3 lacked stop codons and remained in frame with V and J, and all other rearrangements were classified as non-productive. Following IMGT convention, CDR3 was defined as the stretch from the second conserved V-encoded cysteine to the conserved J-encoded phenylalanine. The earlier analysis of around 640 of the donors excluded sequences that lacked an unambiguous match to a single V gene segment. An earlier analysis of several hundred of the donors called V segments functional above 56.7% productive rearrangements and segregating when the between-donor standard deviation exceeded 5%. To diagnose cytomegalovirus status from the catalog of TCR beta chain sequences, a statistical classification framework was built. A later analysis assigned V and J genes by comparing TCR nucleotide sequences with IMGT/GENE-DB human TR gene sequences. A later analysis assigned CDR3 sequences and most-parsimonious VDJ recombination scenarios with the TCRdist pipeline. In a later analysis, each TCR beta chain was defined by its CDR3 amino acid sequence together with its V-gene family, and reads without a unique V-gene family were excluded. A later analysis removed several hundred highly shared, low-generation-probability nucleotide sequences to deal with suspected cross-contamination and a sequencing artifact. In a later analysis, a clonal expansion index for each public chain was calculated from normalized within-repertoire ranks of inferred template counts. A later analysis computed generation probabilities with a VDJ recombination model fitted to out-of-frame rearrangements, and checked the results against IGoR. In a later analysis, TCR-TCR, TCR-HLA and TCR-CMV co-occurrence was scored with hypergeometric tests, and a repertoire-size bias correction was applied to TCR pairs. In a later analysis, false discovery rates were estimated by permuting HLA or CMV assignments 20 times. A later analysis grouped co-occurring TCRs with DBSCAN, adding TCRdist sequence similarity when clustering within HLA-allele-positive subsets. Repertoires with fewer than 30,000 or more than 120,000 public chains were left out of co-occurrence clustering, as were four to six repertoires with anomalous nucleotide sharing. Not all clones reach the TCRdb copy of this immuneACCESS table, which keeps in-frame sequences only. Checked studies attribute under half of the gap to unresolved V genes and leave the rest unexplained. The V and J calls and the clone size are those of that table, but D and trimming were determined from the DNA. This sample gives roughly 200,000 clones in total; about 13% of them show up just once. In total, the top ten clones hold approximately 8.4% of the sample.

CDR1 and CDR2 (LNHDA, SQIVND) derive from the germline V gene (reference sequence). V loses 0 bases, J loses 3 bases, and the germline ends lie 9 bases apart. The CDR3 has 14 amino acids, counting the end cysteine and phenylalanine. Of all the DNA, just the CDR3 is kept, 42 bases in frame from base 1. The cohort consisted of 600 or so healthy bone marrow donors. At the time of sampling, every cohort member was nominally healthy, though immune exposures that went unrecorded were likely present. The donor was CMV seropositive and was included in the group of 250 to 350 seropositive cohort members. Every donor gave a peripheral blood sample, and the peripheral blood mononuclear cells from that sample were used for TCR beta sequencing. Genomic DNA extraction from the blood cell samples was performed with the Qiagen DNeasy Blood Extraction Kit.

Material: PBMCs. The receptor's source is a middle-aged man in good health and CMV-seropositive. The receptor chain draws on TRBV19 and TRBJ2-7; the D gene is unclear. The nucleotide sequence reads TGTGCCAGTAGTATAGAGGCAGGTCACTACGAGCAGTACTTC. The resulting protein is CASSIEAGHYEQYF.